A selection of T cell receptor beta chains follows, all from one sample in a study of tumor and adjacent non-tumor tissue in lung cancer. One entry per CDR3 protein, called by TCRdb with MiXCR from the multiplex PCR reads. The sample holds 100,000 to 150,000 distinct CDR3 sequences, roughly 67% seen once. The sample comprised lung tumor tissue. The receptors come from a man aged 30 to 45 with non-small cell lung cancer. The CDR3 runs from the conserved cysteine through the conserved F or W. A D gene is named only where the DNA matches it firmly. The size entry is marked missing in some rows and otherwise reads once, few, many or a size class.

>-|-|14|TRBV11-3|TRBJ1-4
CASSSRQVGERLFF
TGTGCCAGCAGCTCCCGACAGGTGGGCGAAAGACTGTTTTTT
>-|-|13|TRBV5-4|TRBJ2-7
CASSSPEADEQYF
TGTGCCAGCAGCTCCCCGGAAGCTGACGAGCAGTACTTC
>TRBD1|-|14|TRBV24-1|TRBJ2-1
CVTSPGQGDNEQFF
TGTGTCACCAGTCCGGGACAGGGAGACAATGAGCAGTTCTTC
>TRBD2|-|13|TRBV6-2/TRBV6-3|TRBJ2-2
CTSSSSGGMGSCF
TGTACCAGCAGCTCCAGCGGGGGAATGGGGAGCTGTTTT
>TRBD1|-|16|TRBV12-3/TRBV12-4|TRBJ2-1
CASSKSPGGLYDEQFF
TGTGCCAGCAGCAAGTCCCCAGGGGGCCTCTACGATGAGCAGTTCTTC
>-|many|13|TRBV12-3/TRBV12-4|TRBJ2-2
CASSFGGTGELFF
TGTGCCAGCAGTTTTGGGGGTACCGGGGAGCTGTTTTTT
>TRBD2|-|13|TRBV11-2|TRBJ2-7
CASSPAGAYEQNF
TGTGCCAGCAGCCCAGCGGGGGCGTACGAGCAAAACTTC
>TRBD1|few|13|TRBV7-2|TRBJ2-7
CASSYGTAREQYF
TGTGCCAGCAGCTACGGGACAGCCCGAGAGCAGTACTTC
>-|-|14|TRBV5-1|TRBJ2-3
CASSVGQLQDTQYF
TGCGCCAGCAGCGTCGGACAGTTACAAGATACGCAGTATTTT
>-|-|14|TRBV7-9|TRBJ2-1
CASSSRSSYNEQFF
TGTGCCAGCAGTTCCCGAAGCTCCTACAATGAGCAGTTCTTC
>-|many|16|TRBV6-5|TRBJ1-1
CASSYSRDPMNTEAFF
TGTGCCAGCAGTTACTCCAGGGATCCCATGAACACTGAAGCTTTCTTT
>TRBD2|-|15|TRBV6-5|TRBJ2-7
CASSSGLAGAYELYF
TGTGCCAGCAGTTCTGGACTAGCGGGAGCTTACGAGCTGTATTTC
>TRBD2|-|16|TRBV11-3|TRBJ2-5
CASSPGVAGEEETQYF
TGTGCCAGCAGCCCGGGAGTAGCGGGAGAAGAAGAGACCCAGTACTTC
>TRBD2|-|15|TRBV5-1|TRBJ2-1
CASNVTSGGANEQFF
TGCGCCAGCAACGTTACTAGCGGGGGGGCCAATGAGCAGTTCTTC
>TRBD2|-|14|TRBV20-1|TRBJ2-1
CSARNAGGYNEHFF
TGCAGTGCTAGAAATGCGGGGGGCTACAATGAGCACTTCTTC
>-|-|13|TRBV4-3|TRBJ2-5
CASSRQVQDTQHF
TGCGCCAGCAGTCGACAGGTACAAGATACCCAGCACTTC
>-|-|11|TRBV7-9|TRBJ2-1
CASSRSNERLF
TGTGCCAGCAGCCGGTCGAATGAGCGGTTATTC
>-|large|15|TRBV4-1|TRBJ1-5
CASSQEGRGDQPQHF
TGCGCCAGCAGCCAAGAGGGCAGGGGTGATCAGCCCCAGCATTTT
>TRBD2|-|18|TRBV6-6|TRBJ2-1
CASSYSGPGLAGVNEQFF
TGTGCCAGCAGTTACTCTGGGCCGGGACTAGCGGGAGTCAATGAGCAGTTCTTC
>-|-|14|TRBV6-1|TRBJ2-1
CASKDWVWVNERFF
TGTGCCAGCAAGGACTGGGTCTGGGTCAATGAGCGGTTCTTC
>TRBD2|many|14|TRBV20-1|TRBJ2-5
CSARGGEDQETQYF
TGCAGTGCTAGGGGGGGGGAGGACCAAGAGACCCAGTACTTC
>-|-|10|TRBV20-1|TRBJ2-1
CSAKDLRQFF
TGCAGCGCTAAAGACTTGAGGCAGTTCTTC
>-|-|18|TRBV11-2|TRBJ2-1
CASSLGLLAVGKNNEQFF
TGTGCCAGCAGCTTAGGGTTATTAGCGGTGGGCAAGAACAATGAGCAGTTCTTC
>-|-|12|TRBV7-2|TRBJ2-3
CVSSTNTDTQYF
TGTGTCAGCAGCACCAATACAGATACGCAGTATTTT
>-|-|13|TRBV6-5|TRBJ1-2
CASTTSGRYGYTF
TGTGCTAGCACTACGTCGGGACGGTATGGCTACACCTTC
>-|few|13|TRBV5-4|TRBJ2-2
CASRRLNTGELFF
TGTGCCAGCAGACGACTGAACACCGGGGAGCTGTTTTTT
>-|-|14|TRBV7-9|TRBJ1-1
CDSTPDSKNTEAFF
TGTGACAGCACCCCGGACAGTAAGAACACTGAAGCTTTCTTT
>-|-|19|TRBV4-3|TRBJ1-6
CASSQEYRGRISFNSPLHF
TGCGCCAGCAGCCAAGAATATCGAGGGAGGATTTCCTTTAATTCGCCCCTCCACTTT
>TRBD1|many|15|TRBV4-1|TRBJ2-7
CASSQTGQGGLEQYF
TGCGCCAGCAGCCAAACGGGACAGGGGGGCCTCGAGCAGTACTTC
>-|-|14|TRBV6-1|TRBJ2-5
CACSATDMKETQYF
TGTGCCTGCAGTGCGACAGATATGAAAGAGACACAGTACTTC
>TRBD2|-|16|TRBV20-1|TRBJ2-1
CSTRESSGVAYNEQFF
TGCAGTACTAGAGAGTCTAGCGGGGTGGCCTACAATGAGCAATTCTTC